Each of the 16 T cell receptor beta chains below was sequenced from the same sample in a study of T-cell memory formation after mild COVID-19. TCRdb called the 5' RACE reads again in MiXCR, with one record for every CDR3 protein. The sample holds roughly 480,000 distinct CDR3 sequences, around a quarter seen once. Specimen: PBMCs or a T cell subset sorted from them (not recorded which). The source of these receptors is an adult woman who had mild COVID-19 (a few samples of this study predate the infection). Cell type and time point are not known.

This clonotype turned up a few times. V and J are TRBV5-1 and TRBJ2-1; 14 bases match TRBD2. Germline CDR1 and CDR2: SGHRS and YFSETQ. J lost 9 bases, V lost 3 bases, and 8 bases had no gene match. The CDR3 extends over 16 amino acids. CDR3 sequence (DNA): TGCGCCAGCAGCTCCTTGACTAGCGGGAGGGTTATTGAGCAGTTCTTC. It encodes CASSSLTSGRVIEQFF.

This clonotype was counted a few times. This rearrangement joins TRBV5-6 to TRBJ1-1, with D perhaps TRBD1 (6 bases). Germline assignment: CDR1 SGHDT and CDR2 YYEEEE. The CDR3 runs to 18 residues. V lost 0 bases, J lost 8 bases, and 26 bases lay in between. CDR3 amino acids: CASSLGLRTVRRKGEAFF. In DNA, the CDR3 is TGTGCCAGCAGCTTGGGGCTTCGGACAGTCCGGCGAAAGGGGGAAGCTTTCTTT.

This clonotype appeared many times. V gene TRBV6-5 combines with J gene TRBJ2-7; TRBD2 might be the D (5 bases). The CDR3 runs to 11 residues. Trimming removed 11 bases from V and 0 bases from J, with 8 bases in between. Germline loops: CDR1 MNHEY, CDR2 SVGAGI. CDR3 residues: CASGNSYEQYF. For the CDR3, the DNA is TGTGCCTCGGGAAACTCCTACGAGCAGTACTTC.

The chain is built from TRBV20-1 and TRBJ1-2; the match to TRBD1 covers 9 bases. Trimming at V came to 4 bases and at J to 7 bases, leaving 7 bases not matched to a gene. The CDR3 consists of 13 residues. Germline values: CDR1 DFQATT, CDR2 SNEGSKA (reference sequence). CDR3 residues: CSAIYRGLSGYTF. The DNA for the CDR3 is TGCAGTGCTATATACAGGGGGCTGAGTGGCTACACCTTC.

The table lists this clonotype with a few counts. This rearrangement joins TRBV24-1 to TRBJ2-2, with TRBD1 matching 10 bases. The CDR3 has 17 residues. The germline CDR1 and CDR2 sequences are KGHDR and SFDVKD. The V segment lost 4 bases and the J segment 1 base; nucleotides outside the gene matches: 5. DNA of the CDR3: TGTGCCACCAGTGACCCACGGACAGGGGGGAACACCGGGGAGCTGTTTTTT. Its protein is CATSDPRTGGNTGELFF.

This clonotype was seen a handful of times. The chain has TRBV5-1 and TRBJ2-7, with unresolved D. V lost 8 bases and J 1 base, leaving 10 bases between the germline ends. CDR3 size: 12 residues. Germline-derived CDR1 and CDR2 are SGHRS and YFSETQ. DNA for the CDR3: TGCGCCAGTGGATTTGGGTCCTACGAGCAGTACTTC. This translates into CASGFGSYEQYF.

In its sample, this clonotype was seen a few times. CDR3 DNA sequence: TGTGCCAGCTCACCACCGGAAGGAGGGGTCCCTTCCTACGAGCAGTACTTC. Translating it yields CASSPPEGGVPSYEQYF. The chain carries TRBV18 and TRBJ2-7, with D possibly matching TRBD2 (6 bases). Germline-derived CDR1 and CDR2 are KGHSH and LQKENI. This CDR3 is built from 17 residues. Between the trimmed V and J ends, which lost 0 bases and 1 base, there was a span of 16 bases. The full variable domain, its missing parts supplied by reference TRBV18 and TRBJ2-7, is NAGVMQNPRHLVRRRGQEARLRCSPMKGHSHVYWYRQLPEEGLKFMVYLQKENIIDESGMPKERFSAEFPKEGPSILRIQQVVRGDSAAYFCASSPPEGGVPSYEQYFGPGTRLTVT.

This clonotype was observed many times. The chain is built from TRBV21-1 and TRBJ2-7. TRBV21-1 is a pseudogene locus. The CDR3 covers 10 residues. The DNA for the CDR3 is TGTGCCAGCAGCCCCTACGAGCAGTACTTC. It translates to CASSPYEQYF.

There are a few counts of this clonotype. Written as DNA, the CDR3 is TGTGCCACCAGTGGCAGGGACGGCGAAAAACTGTTTTTT. Protein product: CATSGRDGEKLFF. The rearrangement links TRBV24-1 to TRBJ1-4, with a tentative D call TRBD1 (5 bases). Germline assignment: CDR1 KGHDR and CDR2 SFDVKD. The V end was cut by 5 bases, the J end by 8 bases, with 11 bases between. CDR3 length: 13 amino acids.

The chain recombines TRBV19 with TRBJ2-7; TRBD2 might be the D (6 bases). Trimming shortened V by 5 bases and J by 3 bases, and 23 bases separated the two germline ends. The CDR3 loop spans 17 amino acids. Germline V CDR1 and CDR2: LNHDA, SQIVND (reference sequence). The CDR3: CASSSIPPTGEVYEQYF. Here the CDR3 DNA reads TGTGCCAGTAGTTCTATACCCCCAACGGGAGAAGTCTACGAGCAGTACTTC. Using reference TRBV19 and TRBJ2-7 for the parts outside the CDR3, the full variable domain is DGGITQSPKYLFRKEGQNVTLSCEQNLNHDAMYWYRQDPGQGLRLIYYSQIVNDFQKGDIAEGYSVSREKKESFPLTVTSAQKNPTAFYLCASSSIPPTGEVYEQYFGPGTRLTVT.

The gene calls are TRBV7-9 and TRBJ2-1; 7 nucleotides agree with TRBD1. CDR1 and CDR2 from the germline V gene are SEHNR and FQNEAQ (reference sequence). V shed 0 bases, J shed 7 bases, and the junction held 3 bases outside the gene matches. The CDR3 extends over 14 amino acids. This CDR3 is CASSLAPTGNEQFF. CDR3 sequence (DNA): TGTGCCAGCAGCTTAGCCCCGACAGGGAATGAGCAGTTCTTC.

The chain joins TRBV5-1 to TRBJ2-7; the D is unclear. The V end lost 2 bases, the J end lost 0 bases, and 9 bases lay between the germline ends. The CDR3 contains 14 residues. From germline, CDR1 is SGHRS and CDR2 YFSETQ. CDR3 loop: CASSFISRSYEQYF. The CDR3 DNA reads TGCGCCAGCAGCTTTATATCGCGCTCCTACGAGCAGTACTTC.

The CDR3 DNA follows: TGTGCCAGCAGTGGCTGGAACACCTTC. It codes for CASSGWNTF. The chain is built from TRBV12-3 or TRBV12-4 and TRBJ1-2; no definite D call. V lost 5 bases and J lost 12, with 7 bases in between. The CDR3 extends over 9 amino acids.

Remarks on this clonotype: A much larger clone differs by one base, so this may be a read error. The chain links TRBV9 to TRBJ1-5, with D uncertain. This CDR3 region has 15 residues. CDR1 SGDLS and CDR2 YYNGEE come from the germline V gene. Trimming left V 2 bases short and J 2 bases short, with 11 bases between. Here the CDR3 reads CASSVWELGNQPQHF. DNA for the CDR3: TGTGCCAGCAGCGTGTGGGAATTGGGCAATCAGCCCCAGCATTTT.

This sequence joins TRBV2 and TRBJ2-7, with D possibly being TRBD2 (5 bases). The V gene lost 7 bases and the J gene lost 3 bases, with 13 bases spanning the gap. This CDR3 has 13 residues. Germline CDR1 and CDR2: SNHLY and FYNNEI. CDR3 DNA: TGTGCCAGCAAGAGGGCGTTCAACTACGAGCAGTACTTC. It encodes CASKRAFNYEQYF. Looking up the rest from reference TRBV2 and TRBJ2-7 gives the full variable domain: EPEVTQTPSHQVTQMGQEVILRCVPISNHLYFYWYRQILGQKVEFLVSFYNNEISEKSEIFDDQFSVERPDGSNFTLKIRSTKLEDSAMYFCASKRAFNYEQYFGPGTRLTVT.

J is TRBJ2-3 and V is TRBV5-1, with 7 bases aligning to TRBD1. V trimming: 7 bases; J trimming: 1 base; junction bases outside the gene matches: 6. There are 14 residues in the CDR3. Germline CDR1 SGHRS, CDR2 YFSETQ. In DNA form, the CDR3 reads TGCGCCAGCTCTCAGGGGGTCGGCACAGATACGCAGTATTTT. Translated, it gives CASSQGVGTDTQYF. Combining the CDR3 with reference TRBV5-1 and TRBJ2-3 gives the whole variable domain KAGVTQTPRYLIKTRGQQVTLSCSPISGHRSVSWYQQTPGQGLQFLFEYFSETQRNKGNFPGRFSGRQFSNSRSEMNVSTLELGDSALYLCASSQGVGTDTQYFGPGTRLTVL.